This T cell receptor (beta chain) comes out of a study of blood T cell repertoires in COVID-19. As for the study in general: Samples of COVID-19 (acute and convalescent) were obtained from the United States, Italy and Spain. T cells, B-cell-depleted T cells, or PBMCs provided the cDNA or gDNA that served as material.

Source study methods: Nucleated cell number was recorded as an estimate derived from reference gene primer amplification. Some clones are missing from TCRdb's copy, which holds only in-frame ones; the method was immunoSEQ multiplex PCR. Clone size and the V and J calls come from that table; the DNA yielded D and trimming. In the table there are about 190,000 clones, under 80% of which are singletons. Deletions cut 7 bases from V and 6 bases from J, with 13 bases between. The CDR3 extends over 12 amino acids. Germline-derived CDR1 and CDR2 are SGHRS and YFSETQ. The receptor's source is a woman between 45 and 60 years old with acute or convalescent COVID-19. This chain joins TRBV5-1 and TRBJ1-1; D is ambiguous. The specimen was peripheral blood. The CDR3 bases are TGCGCCAGCTCGGGAGACGTCCCTGAAGCTTTCTTT. This sequence encodes CASSGDVPEAFF.